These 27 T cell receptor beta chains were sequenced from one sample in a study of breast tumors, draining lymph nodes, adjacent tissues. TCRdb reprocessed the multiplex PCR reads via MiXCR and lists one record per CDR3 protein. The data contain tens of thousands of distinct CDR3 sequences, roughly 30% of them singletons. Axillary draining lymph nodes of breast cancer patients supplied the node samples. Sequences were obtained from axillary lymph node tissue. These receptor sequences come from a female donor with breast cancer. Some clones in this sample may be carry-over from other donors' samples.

The CDR3 bases are TGTGCCAGTAGGGACAGAGTGAACACTGAAGCTTTCTTT. Translated: CASRDRVNTEAFF. The chain couples TRBV19 to TRBJ1-1, with D possibly being TRBD1 (6 bases). CDR3 length: 13 residues. With 6 bases removed from V and 0 bases from J, the gap between germline ends came to 8 bases. The V gene's germline CDR1 is LNHDA and CDR2 SQIVND (reference sequence).

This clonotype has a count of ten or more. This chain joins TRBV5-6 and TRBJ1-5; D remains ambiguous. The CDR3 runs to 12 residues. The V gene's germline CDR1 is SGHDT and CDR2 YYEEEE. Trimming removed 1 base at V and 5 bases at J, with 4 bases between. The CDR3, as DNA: TGTGCCAGCAGCTTGCGGGATCAGCCCCAGCATTTT. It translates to CASSLRDQPQHF. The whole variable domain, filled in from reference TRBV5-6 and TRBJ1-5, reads DAGVTQSPTHLIKTRGQQVTLRCSPKSGHDTVSWYQQALGQGPQFIFQYYEEEERQRGNFPDRFSGHQFPNYSSELNVNALLLGDSALYLCASSLRDQPQHFGDGTRLSIL.

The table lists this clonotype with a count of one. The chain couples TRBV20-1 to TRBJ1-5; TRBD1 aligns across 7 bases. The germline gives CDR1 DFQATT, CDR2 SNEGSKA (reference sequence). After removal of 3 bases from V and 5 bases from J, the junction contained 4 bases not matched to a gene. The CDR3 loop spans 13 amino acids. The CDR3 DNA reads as TGCAGTGCTAGCGGACAGGTTTATCAGCCCCAGCATTTT. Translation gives CSASGQVYQPQHF.

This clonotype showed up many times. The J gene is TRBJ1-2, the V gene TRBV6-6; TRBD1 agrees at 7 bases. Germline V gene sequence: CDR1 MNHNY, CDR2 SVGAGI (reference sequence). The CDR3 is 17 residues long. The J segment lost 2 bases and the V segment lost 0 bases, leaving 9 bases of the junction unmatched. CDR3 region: CASSYSEGAQGNYGYTF. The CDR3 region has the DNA TGTGCCAGCAGTTACTCGGAGGGGGCGCAGGGGAACTATGGCTACACCTTC.

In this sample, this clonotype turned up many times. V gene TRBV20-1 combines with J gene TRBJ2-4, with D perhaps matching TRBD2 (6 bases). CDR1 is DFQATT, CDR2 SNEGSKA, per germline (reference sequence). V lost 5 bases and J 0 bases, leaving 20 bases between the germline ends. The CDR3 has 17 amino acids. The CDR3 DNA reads TGCAGTGCTTTAGGGGTGCTAGCGCGAGGAGCCAAAAACATTCAGTACTTC. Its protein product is CSALGVLARGAKNIQYF.

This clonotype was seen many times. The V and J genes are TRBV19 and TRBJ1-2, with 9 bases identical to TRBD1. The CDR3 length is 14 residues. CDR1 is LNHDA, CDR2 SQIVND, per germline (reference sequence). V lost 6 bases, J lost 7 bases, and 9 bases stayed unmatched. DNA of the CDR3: TGTGCCAGTAGCAACCGGGACAGGGCTAGTGGCTACACCTTC. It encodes CASSNRDRASGYTF. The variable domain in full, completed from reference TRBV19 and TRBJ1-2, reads DGGITQSPKYLFRKEGQNVTLSCEQNLNHDAMYWYRQDPGQGLRLIYYSQIVNDFQKGDIAEGYSVSREKKESFPLTVTSAQKNPTAFYLCASSNRDRASGYTFGSGTRLTVV.

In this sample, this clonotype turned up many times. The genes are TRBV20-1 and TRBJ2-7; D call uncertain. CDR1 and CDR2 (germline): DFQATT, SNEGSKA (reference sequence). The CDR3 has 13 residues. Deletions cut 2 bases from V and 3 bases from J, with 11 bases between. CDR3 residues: CSARSQRHYEQYF. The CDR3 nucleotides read TGCAGTGCTAGATCACAGAGGCACTACGAGCAGTACTTC.

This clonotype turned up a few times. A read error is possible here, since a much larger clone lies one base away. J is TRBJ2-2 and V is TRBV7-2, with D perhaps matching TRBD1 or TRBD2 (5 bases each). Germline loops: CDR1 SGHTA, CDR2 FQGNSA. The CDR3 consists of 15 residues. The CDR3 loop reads CASSLHGTNTGELLF. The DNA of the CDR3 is TGTGCCAGCAGCTTACACGGGACGAACACCGGGGAGCTGCTTTTT.

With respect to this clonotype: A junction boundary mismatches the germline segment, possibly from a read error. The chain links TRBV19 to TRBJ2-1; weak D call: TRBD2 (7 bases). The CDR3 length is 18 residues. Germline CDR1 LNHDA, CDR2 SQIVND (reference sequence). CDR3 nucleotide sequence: TGTGCCAGTAGTATAGATGTTTGGGGGGGGCGGGGAAACAATGAGCCGTTCTTC. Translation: CASSIDVWGGRGNNEPFF.

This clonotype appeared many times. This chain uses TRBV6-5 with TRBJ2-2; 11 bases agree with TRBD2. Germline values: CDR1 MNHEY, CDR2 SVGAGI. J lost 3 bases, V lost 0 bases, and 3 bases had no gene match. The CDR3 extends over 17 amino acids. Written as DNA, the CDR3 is TGTGCCAGCAGTTACTCGCTAGCGGGAGGATACACCGGGGAGCTGTTTTTT. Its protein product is CASSYSLAGGYTGELFF.

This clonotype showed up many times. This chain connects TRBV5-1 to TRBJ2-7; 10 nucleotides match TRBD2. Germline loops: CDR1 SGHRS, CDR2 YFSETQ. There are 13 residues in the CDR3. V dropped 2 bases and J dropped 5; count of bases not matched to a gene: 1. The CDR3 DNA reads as TGCGCCAGCAGCTTAACTAGCGGGAACGAGCAGTACTTC. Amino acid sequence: CASSLTSGNEQYF.

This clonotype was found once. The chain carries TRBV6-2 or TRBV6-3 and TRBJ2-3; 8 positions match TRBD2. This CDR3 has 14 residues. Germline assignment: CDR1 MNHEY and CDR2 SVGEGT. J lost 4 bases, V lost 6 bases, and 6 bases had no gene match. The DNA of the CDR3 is TGTGCCAGCAGCGGGAGGGCCGAGTCAGATACGCAGTATTTT. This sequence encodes CASSGRAESDTQYF.

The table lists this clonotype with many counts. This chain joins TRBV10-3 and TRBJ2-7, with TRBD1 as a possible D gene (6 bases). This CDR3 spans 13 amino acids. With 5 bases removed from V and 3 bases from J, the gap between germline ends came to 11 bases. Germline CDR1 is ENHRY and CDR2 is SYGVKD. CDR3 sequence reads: CAISQDRNYEQYF. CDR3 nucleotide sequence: TGTGCCATCAGTCAGGACAGAAACTACGAGCAGTACTTC.

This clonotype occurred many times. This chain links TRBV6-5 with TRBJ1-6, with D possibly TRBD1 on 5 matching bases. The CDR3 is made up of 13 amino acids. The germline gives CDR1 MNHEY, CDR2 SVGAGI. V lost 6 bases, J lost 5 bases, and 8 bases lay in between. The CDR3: CASRRTHNSPLHF. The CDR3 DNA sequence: TGTGCCAGCAGGCGGACACATAATTCACCCCTCCACTTT.

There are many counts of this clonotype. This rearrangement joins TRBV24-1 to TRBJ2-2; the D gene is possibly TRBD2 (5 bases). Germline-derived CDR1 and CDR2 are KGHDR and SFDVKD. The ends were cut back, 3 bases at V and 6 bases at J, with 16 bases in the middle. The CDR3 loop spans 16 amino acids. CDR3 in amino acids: CATSDGGEVLSGELFF. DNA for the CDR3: TGTGCCACCAGTGATGGAGGAGAGGTTCTCTCCGGGGAGCTGTTTTTT.

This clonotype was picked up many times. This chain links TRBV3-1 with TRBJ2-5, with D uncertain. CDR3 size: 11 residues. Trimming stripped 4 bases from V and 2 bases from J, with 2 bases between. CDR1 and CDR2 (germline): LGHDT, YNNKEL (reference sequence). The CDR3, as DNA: TGTGCCAGCAGCCGACAAGAGACCCAGTACTTC. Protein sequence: CASSRQETQYF.

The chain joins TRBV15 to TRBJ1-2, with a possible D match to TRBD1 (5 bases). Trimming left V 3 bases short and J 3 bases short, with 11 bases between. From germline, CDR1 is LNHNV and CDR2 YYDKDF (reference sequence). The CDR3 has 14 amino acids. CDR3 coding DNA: TGTGCCACCAGCAGCCCCGGGGGGGACTATGGCTACACCTTC. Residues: CATSSPGGDYGYTF.

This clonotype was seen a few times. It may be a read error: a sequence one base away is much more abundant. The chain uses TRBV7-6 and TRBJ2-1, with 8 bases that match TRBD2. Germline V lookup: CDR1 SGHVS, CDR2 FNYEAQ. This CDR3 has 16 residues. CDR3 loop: CASSLAGTRLVHERFF. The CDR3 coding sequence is TGTGCCAGCAGCTTAGCCGGGACTAGACTGGTCCATGAGCGGTTCTTC.

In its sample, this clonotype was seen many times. The CDR3 here is CASAGIGLAGGTDTQYF. Here the CDR3 DNA reads TGTGCCAGCGCTGGCATCGGACTAGCGGGGGGAACAGATACGCAGTATTTT. V usage is TRBV27 and J usage is TRBJ2-3; 14 bases fit TRBD2. Germline CDR1 and CDR2: MNHEY and SMNVEV (reference sequence). The CDR3 runs 17 residues. V lost 8 bases and J lost 3; bases outside the gene matches: 10.

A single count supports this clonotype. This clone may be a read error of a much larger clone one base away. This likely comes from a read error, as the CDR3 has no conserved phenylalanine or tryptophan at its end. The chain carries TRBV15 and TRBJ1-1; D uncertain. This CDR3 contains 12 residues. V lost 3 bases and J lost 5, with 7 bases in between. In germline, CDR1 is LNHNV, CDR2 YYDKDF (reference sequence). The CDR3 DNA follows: TGTGCCACCAGCAGGAGGGAGACTGAAGCTTTCCTT. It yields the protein CATSRRETEAFL.

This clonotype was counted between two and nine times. The CDR3 DNA follows: TGTGCCAGCACCCACCGCCCCCGGGACAGGGTTCTCGGGGGTGAGACCCAGTACTTC. Translation: CASTHRPRDRVLGGETQYF. The rearrangement uses TRBV28 and TRBJ2-5; 9 nucleotides line up with TRBD1. The CDR3 runs to 19 residues. CDR1 MDHEN and CDR2 SYDVKM come from the germline V gene. Trimming took 7 bases from V and 5 from J; bases not matched to a gene: 23. Drawing the rest from reference TRBV28 and TRBJ2-5, the complete variable domain is DVKVTQSSRYLVKRTGEKVFLECVQDMDHENMFWYRQDPGLGLRLIYFSYDVKMKEKGDIPEGYSVSREKKERFSLILESASTNQTSMYLCASTHRPRDRVLGGETQYFGPGTRLLVL.

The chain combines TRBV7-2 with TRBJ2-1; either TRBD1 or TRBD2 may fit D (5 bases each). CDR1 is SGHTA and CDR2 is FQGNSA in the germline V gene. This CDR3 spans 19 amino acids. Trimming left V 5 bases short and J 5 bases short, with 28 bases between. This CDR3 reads CASSRNAPGPGGQDNEQFF. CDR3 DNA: TGTGCCAGCAGCCGAAACGCCCCGGGGCCCGGAGGCCAAGACAATGAGCAGTTCTTC.

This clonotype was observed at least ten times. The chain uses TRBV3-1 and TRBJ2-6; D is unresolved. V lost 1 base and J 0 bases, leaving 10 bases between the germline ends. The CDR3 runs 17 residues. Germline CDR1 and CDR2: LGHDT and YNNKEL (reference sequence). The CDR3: CASSQGGSSSGANVLTF. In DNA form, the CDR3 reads TGTGCCAGCAGCCAAGGGGGTTCCAGCTCTGGGGCCAACGTCCTGACTTTC.

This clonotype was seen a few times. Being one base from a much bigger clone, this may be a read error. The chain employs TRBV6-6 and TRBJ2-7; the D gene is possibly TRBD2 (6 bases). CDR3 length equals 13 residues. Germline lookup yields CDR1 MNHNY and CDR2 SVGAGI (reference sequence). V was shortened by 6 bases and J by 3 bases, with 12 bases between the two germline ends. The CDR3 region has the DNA TGTGCCAGCAGGCCTAGCGAGATCTACGAGCAGTACTTC. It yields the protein CASRPSEIYEQYF.

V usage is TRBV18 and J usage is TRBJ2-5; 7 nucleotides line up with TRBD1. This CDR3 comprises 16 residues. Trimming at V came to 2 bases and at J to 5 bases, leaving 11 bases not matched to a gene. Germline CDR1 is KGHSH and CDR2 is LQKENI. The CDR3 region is CASSPERSTGDETQYF. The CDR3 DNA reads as TGTGCCAGCTCACCAGAAAGGTCAACAGGGGACGAGACCCAGTACTTC.

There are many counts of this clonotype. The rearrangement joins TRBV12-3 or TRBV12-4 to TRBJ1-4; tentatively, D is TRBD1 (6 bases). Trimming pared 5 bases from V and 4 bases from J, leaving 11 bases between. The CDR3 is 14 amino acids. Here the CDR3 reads CASSQGSINEKLFF. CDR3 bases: TGTGCCAGCAGTCAGGGGAGTATTAATGAAAAACTGTTTTTT.

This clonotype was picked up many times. The CDR3 bases are TGTGCCAGTAGTATAGGTCCAGCAGGAGAGACCCAGTACTTC. Protein: CASSIGPAGETQYF. The chain couples TRBV19 to TRBJ2-5; D is unclear. This CDR3 is 14 amino acids long. The germline V gene has CDR1 LNHDA and CDR2 SQIVND (reference sequence). Trimming pared 1 base from V and 4 bases from J, leaving 10 bases between.